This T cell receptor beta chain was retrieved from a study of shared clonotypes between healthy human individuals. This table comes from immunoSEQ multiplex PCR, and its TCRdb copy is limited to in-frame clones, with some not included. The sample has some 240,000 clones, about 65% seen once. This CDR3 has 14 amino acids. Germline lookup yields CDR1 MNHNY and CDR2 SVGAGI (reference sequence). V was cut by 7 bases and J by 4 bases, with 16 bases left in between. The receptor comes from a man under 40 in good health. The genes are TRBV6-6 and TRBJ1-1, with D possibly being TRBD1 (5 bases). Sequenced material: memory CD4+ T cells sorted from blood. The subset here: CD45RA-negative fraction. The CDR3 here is CASTQGMGTTEAFF. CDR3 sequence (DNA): TGTGCCAGCACCCAAGGGATGGGGACCACTGAAGCTTTCTTT.